This TCR beta chain comes out of a study of post-analysis software for immune sequencing data. To note about this clonotype: Its antigen is not identified.

This CDR3 has 15 residues. Per the germline V gene, CDR1 is MGHRA and CDR2 is YSYEKL. V was pared by 3 bases and J by 0 bases, with 12 bases between. Libraries were made from TCR beta cDNA, and they carried unique molecular identifiers. A population of about 0.9 to 10 million T cells gave rise to about 500,000 cDNA molecules. TCRdb itself ran the PCR reads through MiXCR, one entry per CDR3 protein. The table shows more than 500,000 distinct CDR3 sequences, with roughly 34% occurring only once. Regarding the study as a whole: In patients, about 5 TRBV segments were more frequent than in controls, with TRBV5-6, TRBV5-1 and TRBV20-1 among them. For normalized Chao1 diversity, multiple sclerosis patients scored significantly lower than controls did. With F measure, samples from one preparation batch clustered together strongly.

This sequence joins TRBV4-1 and TRBJ2-7; weak D call: TRBD1 (7 bases). The sample was blood. The source of this sequence is a girl aged 2-17 years with multiple sclerosis. The CDR3 DNA sequence: TGCGCCAGCAGCCAGGGGCAGGGGGGCTCCTACGAGCAGTACTTC. This encodes CASSQGQGGSYEQYF.